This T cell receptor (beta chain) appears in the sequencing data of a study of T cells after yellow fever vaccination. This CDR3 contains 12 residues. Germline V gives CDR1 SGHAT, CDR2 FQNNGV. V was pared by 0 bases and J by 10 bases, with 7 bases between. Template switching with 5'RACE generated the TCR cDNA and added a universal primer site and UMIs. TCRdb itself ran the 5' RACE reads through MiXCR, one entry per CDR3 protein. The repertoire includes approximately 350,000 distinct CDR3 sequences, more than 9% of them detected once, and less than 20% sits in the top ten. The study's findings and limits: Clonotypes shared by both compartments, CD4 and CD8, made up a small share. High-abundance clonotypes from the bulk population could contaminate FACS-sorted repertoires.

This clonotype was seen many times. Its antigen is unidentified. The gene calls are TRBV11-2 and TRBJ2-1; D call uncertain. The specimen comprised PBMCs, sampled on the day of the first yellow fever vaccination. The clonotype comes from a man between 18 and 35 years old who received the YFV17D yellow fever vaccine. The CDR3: CASSLDRSEQFF. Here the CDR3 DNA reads TGTGCCAGCAGCTTAGATCGCTCAGAGCAGTTCTTC. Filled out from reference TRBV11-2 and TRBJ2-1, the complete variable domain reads EAGVAQSPRYKIIEKRQSVAFWCNPISGHATLYWYQQILGQGPKLLIQFQNNGVVDDSQLPKDRFSAERLKGVDSTLKIQPAKLEDSAVYLCASSLDRSEQFFGPGTRLTVL.